These 12 T cell receptor beta chains were all obtained from the same sample, sequenced in a study of T-cell memory formation after mild COVID-19. MiXCR, applied by TCRdb to the 5' RACE reads, yields one record per CDR3 protein. The data contain a few hundred thousand distinct CDR3 sequences, 7.5% to 9.5% of them singletons. The sequencing sample was made of PBMCs or a T cell subset sorted from them (not recorded which). The receptors originated from a young man who had mild COVID-19 (a few samples of this study predate the infection). Cell type and time point are not known.

V gene TRBV5-6 combines with J gene TRBJ2-2; D is perhaps TRBD1 (5 bases). With 2 bases removed from V and 4 bases from J, the gap between germline ends came to 9 bases. The CDR3 sequence is 14 residues long. Germline CDR1 and CDR2: SGHDT and YYEEEE. CDR3 DNA: TGTGCCAGCAGCTTATTTCAGGGCACCGGGGAGCTGTTTTTT. Amino acids: CASSLFQGTGELFF.

This clonotype occurred a few times. The chain is built from TRBV7-3 and TRBJ2-5; 7 nucleotides align to TRBD1. CDR1 is SGHTA and CDR2 is FQGTGA in the germline V gene. V trimming: 5 bases; J trimming: 5 bases; junction bases outside the gene matches: 5. This CDR3 is 13 amino acids long. CDR3 DNA: TGTGCCAGCAGCAAGGGGGCCGGGGAGACCCAGTACTTC. It is translated as CASSKGAGETQYF.

This clonotype appeared many times. The rearrangement uses TRBV7-9 and TRBJ2-1; D not resolved. This CDR3 region has 11 residues. The V end lost 2 bases, the J end lost 8 bases, and 4 bases lay between the germline ends. The germline V gene has CDR1 SEHNR and CDR2 FQNEAQ (reference sequence). The CDR3 reads CASSLSYEQFF. CDR3 DNA: TGTGCCAGCAGCTTATCTTATGAGCAGTTCTTC.

CDR3 DNA sequence: TGTGCCAGCAGCGTAGGTCTTAGCCAAGAGACCCAGTACTTC. Its translation: CASSVGLSQETQYF. The chain links TRBV9 to TRBJ2-5; D is uncertain. The V gene lost 0 bases and the J gene lost 1 base, with 7 bases spanning the gap. There are 14 residues in the CDR3. In germline, CDR1 is SGDLS, CDR2 YYNGEE.

This clonotype was seen many times. The V gene is TRBV12-3 or TRBV12-4, the J gene TRBJ2-4; a possible D gene is TRBD1 (6 bases). Trimming stripped 5 bases from V and 0 bases from J, with 11 bases between. The CDR3 loop spans 15 amino acids. The CDR3 spells CASSRDTRAKNIQYF. CDR3 sequence (DNA): TGTGCCAGCAGTCGGGACACAAGAGCCAAAAACATTCAGTACTTC.

This clonotype was seen a few times. The rearrangement joins TRBV5-1 to TRBJ1-2; 7 bases are a match to TRBD1. This CDR3 is built from 15 residues. CDR1 and CDR2 (germline): SGHRS, YFSETQ. After removal of 4 bases from V and 1 base from J, the junction contained 7 bases not matched to a gene. CDR3 DNA sequence: TGCGCCAGCAGCCCGGGGGACAGAGTTAACTATGGCTACACCTTC. It is translated as CASSPGDRVNYGYTF.

This chain connects TRBV7-8 to TRBJ1-2; the D gene is possibly TRBD1 (5 bases). The CDR3 is 14 amino acids. Germline assignment: CDR1 SGHVS and CDR2 FQNEAQ. Trimming took 1 base from V and 4 from J, leaving 10 bases between them. In nucleotides, the CDR3 is TGTGCCAGCAGCTTAGGACAGCTCGGCTATGGCTACACCTTC. It translates to CASSLGQLGYGYTF.

V is TRBV6-1 and J is TRBJ2-5, with 7 bases identical to TRBD2. This CDR3 is 13 amino acids long. Germline values: CDR1 MNHNS, CDR2 SASEGT. Unmatched junction bases numbered 5, after V lost 8 bases and J lost 2 bases. CDR3 nucleotides: TGTGCCAGCGGACTAGGTGTGCAAGAGACCCAGTACTTC. Protein: CASGLGVQETQYF.

CDR3 coding DNA: TGTGCCAGCAGCTCCAGGGTAGCGACTAATGAAAAACTGTTTTTT. It codes for CASSSRVATNEKLFF. The chain has TRBV7-2 and TRBJ1-4; a possible D gene is TRBD1 (5 bases). The CDR3 extends over 15 amino acids. V was shortened by 4 bases and J by 2 bases, with 11 bases between the two germline ends. The germline CDR1 and CDR2 sequences are SGHTA and FQGNSA.

The rearrangement links TRBV6-6 to TRBJ2-1, with 9 positions matching TRBD2. Germline CDR1 and CDR2: MNHNY and SVGAGI (reference sequence). Unmatched junction bases numbered 8, after V lost 8 bases and J lost 0 bases. The CDR3 covers 16 residues. The CDR3, as DNA: TGTGCCAGCTTGGGCGGCGGGGGGGTCTCCTACAATGAGCAGTTCTTC. Translation: CASLGGGGVSYNEQFF.

This clonotype was found a few times. The chain recombines TRBV13 with TRBJ1-2, with D perhaps matching TRBD1 (5 bases). This CDR3 contains 13 residues. The germline V gene has CDR1 PRHDT and CDR2 FYEKMQ (reference sequence). V lost 5 bases, J lost 8 bases, and 15 bases lay in between. CDR3: CASSAGQGGGYTF. CDR3 nucleotide sequence: TGTGCCAGCAGCGCGGGGCAGGGTGGCGGCTACACCTTC.

In this sample, this clonotype turned up a few times. The chain couples TRBV20-1 to TRBJ1-6, with 8 bases lining up with TRBD1. The CDR3 contains 14 residues. Germline CDR1 DFQATT, CDR2 SNEGSKA (reference sequence). The trim removed 5 bases at V and 5 bases at J, leaving 5 bases unmatched. The CDR3 is CSAADRADNSPLHF. Here the CDR3 DNA reads TGCAGTGCTGCGGACAGGGCGGATAATTCACCCCTCCACTTT.